The rows below give T cell receptor beta chains drawn from one sample of a study of cytomegalovirus exposure and HLA in healthy donors. Here immunoSEQ multiplex PCR was the method, and the copy in TCRdb shows in-frame clones only, minus some. The sample holds some 92,000 clones, 75% to 85% seen once. Sequenced: PBMCs. These receptors were obtained from a young man in good health and CMV-seropositive. Both conserved end residues are trimmed from each CDR3. Fields, in order: CDR3 protein, CDR3 length, J gene, D gene, V gene. D genes are given only for firm matches.

CDR3: ASSEVGQGAIDTQY
length: 14
J: TRBJ2-3
D: TRBD1
V: TRBV10-1

CDR3: ASSPQGARRNSNQPQH
length: 16
J: TRBJ1-5
D: TRBD1
V: TRBV27

CDR3: ASSRPTDTEAF
length: 11
J: TRBJ1-1
D: -
V: TRBV18

CDR3: SVVNRGSNYGYT
length: 12
J: TRBJ1-2
D: TRBD1
V: TRBV29-1

CDR3: ASSTGGGNQPQH
length: 12
J: TRBJ1-5
D: TRBD1
V: TRBV28

CDR3: ATSRDPVDTAF
length: 11
J: TRBJ1-1
D: -
V: TRBV15

CDR3: ASSVLGRGKLF
length: 11
J: TRBJ1-4
D: -
V: TRBV9

CDR3: ASSLGMGLGKETQY
length: 14
J: TRBJ2-5
D: TRBD2
V: TRBV5-5

CDR3: ASSDSDRGEQY
length: 11
J: TRBJ2-7
D: -
V: TRBV6-4

CDR3: ASSQGILSNQPQH
length: 13
J: TRBJ1-5
D: -
V: TRBV6-1

CDR3: AWGTGQRNQPQH
length: 12
J: TRBJ1-5
D: -
V: TRBV30